The clone carrying this T cell receptor beta chain appeared a few times. Treatment here: some 20 received Ad26.COV2.S at low or high dose, single or two shots; a few received placebo; per-sample allocation not given. The study sampled participants on day 63 after the first vaccine or placebo injection. The junction had 6 bases not matched to a gene; V was cut back by 7 bases and J by 0 bases. CDR3 length equals 14 residues. Germline lookup yields CDR1 SGHNT and CDR2 YYREEE (reference sequence). This entry comes from a study of Ad26.COV2.S vaccination and SARS-CoV-2 variants. Libraries were prepared by immunoSEQ multiplex PCR; TCRdb keeps only in-frame clonotypes and omits some of them. The repertoire holds a few hundred thousand clones, with about four fifths as singletons.

The receptor was isolated from a person between 18 and 65 years old who received the Ad26.COV2.S COVID-19 vaccine or a placebo. V is TRBV5-4 and J is TRBJ2-7; TRBD2 agrees at 8 bases. Sequencing used peripheral blood, obtained in a trial of Ad26.COV2.S vaccine versus placebo. The DNA of the CDR3 is TGTGCCAGCTCCTCCCTAGCGGGCTCCTACGAGCAGTACTTC. Encoded protein: CASSSLAGSYEQYF.